Each of the 19 T cell receptor beta chains below was sequenced from the same sample in a study of CD8+ T cells in alopecia areata. After isolation, RNA underwent reverse transcription to generate cDNA as the sequencing template. Sequencing was performed with immunoSEQ multiplex PCR; in TCRdb, only in-frame clones are kept and a portion is missing. The sample lists 200,000 to 250,000 clones; around 66% were seen once. The treatment here: oral pan-JAK inhibitor, 5-10 mg twice daily. The material sequenced was CD4+ T cells sorted from blood, taken between weeks 44 and 45, from a patient treated with tofacitinib. The source of these receptors is a human donor with alopecia areata.

This sequence joins TRBV2 and TRBJ2-3; D unclear. Per germline, CDR1 SNHLY and CDR2 FYNNEI. V lost 6 bases, J lost 3 bases, and 13 bases lay in between. The length of the CDR3 is 14 residues. CDR3 DNA sequence: TGTGCCAGCAGCTTGTTGATGGAGACAGATACGCAGTATTTT. Amino acids: CASSLLMETDTQYF.

This chain uses TRBV14 with TRBJ2-7, with 8 positions matching TRBD1. Germline V gene sequence: CDR1 SGHDN, CDR2 FVKESK. Trimming removed 4 bases from V and 4 bases from J; junction bases left unmatched: 9. The CDR3 spans 15 residues. The CDR3 sequence is CASSPLQGVKYEQYF. The DNA of the CDR3 is TGTGCCAGCAGCCCGCTACAGGGGGTAAAGTACGAGCAGTACTTC.

The rearrangement joins TRBV4-3 to TRBJ1-1; D may be TRBD1 (6 bases). Trimming pared 4 bases from V and 2 bases from J, leaving 11 bases between. The CDR3 is made up of 14 amino acids. Germline values: CDR1 LGHNA, CDR2 YSLEER. CDR3 bases: TGCGCCAGCAGCCGAGGGGGAGCTAACACTGAAGCTTTCTTT. It specifies CASSRGGANTEAFF.

This clone occurred once. The chain links TRBV7-2 to TRBJ2-2; a possible D gene is TRBD2 (7 bases). CDR1 is SGHTA, CDR2 FQGNSA, per germline. V lost 3 bases, J lost 5 bases, and 16 bases lay in between. This CDR3 contains 16 residues. CDR3 DNA sequence: TGTGCCAGCAGCTTTGTCCCGGGGGGCGTGACCGGGGAGCTGTTTTTT. Amino acids: CASSFVPGGVTGELFF.

This clone was detected a few times. The J gene is TRBJ1-1, the V gene TRBV4-1; weak D call: TRBD1 (6 bases). Trimming pared 1 base from V and 0 bases from J, leaving 12 bases between. Germline values: CDR1 MGHRA, CDR2 YSYEKL. The CDR3 sequence is 16 residues long. CDR3 region: CASSQVTGPLNTEAFF. CDR3 coding DNA: TGCGCCAGCAGCCAAGTTACAGGGCCGTTGAACACTGAAGCTTTCTTT.

The chain uses TRBV30 and TRBJ2-7; TRBD2 is a possible D gene (6 bases). CDR1 is GTSNPN and CDR2 is SVGIG in the germline V gene (reference sequence). The V and J ends lost 2 bases and 4 bases respectively, with 15 bases between them. This CDR3 has 14 residues. CDR3 sequence: CAWSLGGAGYEQYF. The DNA of the CDR3 is TGTGCCTGGAGTCTAGGTGGAGCGGGTTACGAGCAGTACTTC.

In this sample, this clone turned up once. CDR3 in amino acids: CASNPGQGVYEQYF. The CDR3 DNA reads as TGTGCCAGCAATCCGGGACAGGGGGTGTACGAGCAGTACTTC. The V and J genes are TRBV6-1 and TRBJ2-7; 11 bases are a match to TRBD1. This CDR3 spans 14 amino acids. Germline-derived CDR1 and CDR2 are MNHNS and SASEGT. The V segment lost 7 bases and the J segment 4 bases; nucleotides outside the gene matches: 6.

The gene calls are TRBV29-1 and TRBJ2-3, with a weak D call TRBD2 (6 bases). The germline V and J ends were trimmed by 3 bases and 2 bases, with 9 bases remaining between them. This CDR3 has 13 amino acids. Germline-derived CDR1 and CDR2 are SQVTM and ANQGSEA. Written as DNA, the CDR3 is TGCAGCGTTGATCGCGGGACCACAGATACGCAGTATTTT. The encoded protein is CSVDRGTTDTQYF.

This clone has just a few counts. The chain combines TRBV29-1 with TRBJ1-1, with no clear D. The CDR3 is made up of 15 amino acids. V lost 4 bases, J lost 3 bases, and 18 bases lay in between. CDR1 is SQVTM, CDR2 ANQGSEA, per germline. The CDR3 region is CSVARLLLDDTEAFF. The CDR3 DNA sequence: TGCAGCGTTGCCCGTCTGCTACTGGACGACACTGAAGCTTTCTTT.

This clone was counted a single time. V and J are TRBV5-1 and TRBJ2-2; weak D call: TRBD1 (5 bases). The CDR3 consists of 15 residues. Germline CDR1 is SGHRS and CDR2 is YFSETQ. The V gene lost 4 bases and the J gene lost 0 bases, with 10 bases spanning the gap. The CDR3 bases are TGCGCCAGCAGCCCTCTCAGGGCGAACACCGGGGAGCTGTTTTTT. Its translation is CASSPLRANTGELFF. Based on the CDR3 plus reference TRBV5-1 and TRBJ2-2, the full variable domain is KAGVTQTPRYLIKTRGQQVTLSCSPISGHRSVSWYQQTPGQGLQFLFEYFSETQRNKGNFPGRFSGRQFSNSRSEMNVSTLELGDSALYLCASSPLRANTGELFFGEGSRLTVL.

This clone has just one count. The chain joins TRBV29-1 to TRBJ2-7; D may be TRBD1 or TRBD2 (6 bases each). Germline V CDR1 and CDR2: SQVTM, ANQGSEA. Trimming took 7 bases from V and 4 from J, leaving 17 bases between them. The length of the CDR3 is 13 residues. The DNA of the CDR3 is TGCAGCGCCAAGACAGGCGGGGTATACGAGCAGTACTTC. Encoded protein: CSAKTGGVYEQYF.

This rearrangement joins TRBV30 to TRBJ2-4; D gene ambiguous. There are 12 residues in the CDR3. The germline CDR1 and CDR2 sequences are GTSNPN and SVGIG (reference sequence). Trimming stripped 0 bases from V and 9 bases from J, with 9 bases between. CDR3 amino acids: CAWSVRPGIQYF. The CDR3 coding sequence is TGTGCCTGGAGTGTACGTCCGGGCATTCAGTACTTC.

CDR3 coding DNA: TGTGCCAGCAGCGAAACAGGGCCTGAAGGGGAGCAGTACTTC. As protein: CASSETGPEGEQYF. The rearrangement links TRBV11-3 to TRBJ2-7; TRBD1 is a possible D gene (6 bases). The CDR3 runs to 14 residues. Germline values: CDR1 SGHNT, CDR2 YENEEA. V dropped 5 bases and J dropped 7 bases, with 18 bases sitting between them.

The V gene is TRBV14, the J gene TRBJ1-2; 7 bases map to TRBD1. The length of the CDR3 is 13 residues. With 6 bases clipped from V and 8 bases from J, the junction kept 9 bases outside the gene matches. Germline CDR1 and CDR2: SGHDN and FVKESK. CDR3 nucleotides: TGTGCCAGCAGGCTGACAGGGATGGGGGGCTACACCTTC. Protein sequence: CASRLTGMGGYTF.

V is TRBV2 and J is TRBJ2-3; D gene unclear. V lost 6 bases and J 0 bases, leaving 10 bases between the germline ends. From germline, CDR1 is SNHLY and CDR2 FYNNEI. The CDR3 totals 14 residues. This CDR3 reads CASSGSLSTDTQYF. CDR3 coding DNA: TGTGCCAGCAGCGGGTCCTTGAGCACAGATACGCAGTATTTT.

This clone was observed a few times. The chain uses TRBV29-1 and TRBJ1-6; 10 nucleotides agree with TRBD1. Germline values: CDR1 SQVTM, CDR2 ANQGSEA. The CDR3 sequence is 14 residues long. With V trimmed by 5 bases and J by 7 bases, 5 bases remained unmatched. Here the CDR3 reads CSVRTGGENSPLHF. The DNA of the CDR3 is TGCAGCGTTCGGACAGGGGGTGAGAATTCACCCCTCCACTTT.

V and J are TRBV15 and TRBJ2-7; no reliable D call. V dropped 2 bases and J dropped 3 bases, with 5 bases sitting between them. The length of the CDR3 is 12 residues. From germline, CDR1 is LNHNV and CDR2 YYDKDF (reference sequence). This chain's CDR3 is CATSRSRYEQYF. The CDR3, as DNA: TGTGCCACCAGCAGATCCCGCTACGAGCAGTACTTC.

This clone was seen more than once but under ten times. The CDR3 reads CASSSPLVDTQYF. The CDR3 nucleotides read TGTGCCAGCAGCTCCCCGTTGGTAGATACGCAGTATTTT. The V gene is TRBV11-1, the J gene TRBJ2-3; no firm D call. The CDR3 has 13 amino acids. Germline loops: CDR1 SGHAT, CDR2 FQDESV (reference sequence). Trimming left V 4 bases short and J 5 bases short, with 10 bases between. The full variable domain, rest sourced from reference TRBV11-1 and TRBJ2-3, is EAEVAQSPRYKITEKSQAVAFWCDPISGHATLYWYRQILGQGPELLVQFQDESVVDDSQLPKDRFSAERLKGVDSTLKIQPAELGDSAMYLCASSSPLVDTQYFGPGTRLTVL.

The chain joins TRBV6-5 to TRBJ2-3; D call uncertain. The V gene lost 2 bases and the J gene lost 6 bases, with 12 bases spanning the gap. The germline V gene encodes CDR1 MNHEY and CDR2 SVGAGI. The CDR3 runs 14 residues. CDR3 protein: CASSYRNFKDTQYF. CDR3 DNA sequence: TGTGCCAGCAGTTACAGGAATTTCAAGGATACGCAGTATTTT.